This T cell receptor (beta chain) derives from a study of cytomegalovirus exposure and HLA in healthy donors. This clone was seen a few times. No antigen is known for it. Each donor was healthy, and each was a bone marrow donor. Study outcomes and limitations: When a later analysis was performed, an Asian-associated ancestry cluster reportedly had fewer N-insertions than the approximately 700-donor mean.

Primers for the PCR totalled 60 Vbeta and 13 Jbeta. Assay: immunoSEQ multiplex PCR; the TCRdb copy retains only in-frame clones and omits some. The sample lists more than 85,000 clones, about three quarters seen once, with about 8.3% in the top ten. This CDR3 spans 13 amino acids. Trimming cost V 5 bases and J 4 bases; bases outside gene matches: 3. Per germline, CDR1 SGHAT and CDR2 FQNNGV. This clonotype was sampled from a middle-aged woman in good health and CMV-seropositive. The sequenced sample was PBMCs. The V gene is TRBV11-2, the J gene TRBJ1-1; 8 nucleotides line up with TRBD1. Here the CDR3 reads CASSPDRVTEAFF. The CDR3 DNA follows: TGTGCCAGCAGCCCGGACAGGGTCACTGAAGCTTTCTTT.